This T cell receptor beta chain is drawn from a study of blood T cell repertoires in COVID-19. At the level of the study: COVID-19 samples, acute and convalescent, were from the United States, Italy and Spain. T cells, B-cell-depleted T cells, or PBMCs provided the cDNA or gDNA that served as material.

The authors' processing: Quantification of nucleated cells was approximated via reference gene primer amplification. Libraries were prepared by immunoSEQ multiplex PCR; TCRdb keeps only in-frame clonotypes and omits some of them. V and J calls and clone size are as listed in that table; D and trimming were resolved from the DNA. The sample lists 300,000 to 400,000 clones; around 90% were seen once. Germline V CDR1 and CDR2: SGHRS, YFSETQ. The CDR3 length is 18 residues. Trimming took 5 bases from V and 2 from J, leaving 24 bases between them. Seattle's cohort entered during active infection and was followed longitudinally.

The rearrangement joins TRBV5-1 to TRBJ2-3; weak D call: TRBD1 (5 bases). The sequenced sample consisted of peripheral blood. The sequence was obtained from a man younger than 45 with COVID-19, enrolled during active disease. The CDR3 DNA sequence: TGCGCCAGCAGACGGCAGGGAAGTACACTTCCCGCCACAGATACGCAGTATTTT. This encodes CASRRQGSTLPATDTQYF.